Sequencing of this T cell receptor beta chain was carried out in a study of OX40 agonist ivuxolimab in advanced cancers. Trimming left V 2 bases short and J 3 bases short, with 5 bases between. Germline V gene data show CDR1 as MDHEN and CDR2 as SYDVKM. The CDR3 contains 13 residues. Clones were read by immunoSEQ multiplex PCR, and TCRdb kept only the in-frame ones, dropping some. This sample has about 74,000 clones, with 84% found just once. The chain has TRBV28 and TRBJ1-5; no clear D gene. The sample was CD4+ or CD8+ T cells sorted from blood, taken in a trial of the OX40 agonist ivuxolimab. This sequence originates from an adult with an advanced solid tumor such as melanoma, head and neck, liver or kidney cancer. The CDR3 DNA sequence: TGTGCCAGCAGTTTAGGGGTCAATCAGCCCCAGCATTTT. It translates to CASSLGVNQPQHF.